These 16 T cell receptor beta chains came from one sample sequenced in a study of tumor T cells in aggressive B-cell lymphoma. Sequencing used immunoSEQ multiplex PCR; TCRdb keeps in-frame clones, though not all of them. Among some 7,800 clones, 82% were seen once, and the ten largest hold roughly 3%. The sequencing input was tumor tissue. The receptors were sampled from an adult with diffuse large B cell lymphoma.

Here the CDR3 DNA reads TGTGCCAGTAATAACTACAATGAGCAGTTCTTC. Protein sequence: CASNNYNEQFF. The chain carries TRBV19 and TRBJ2-1; D gene uncertain. Trimming removed 7 bases at V and 3 bases at J, with 4 bases between. The germline CDR1 and CDR2 sequences are LNHDA and SQIVND (reference sequence). The CDR3 runs 11 residues.

This clone was seen a handful of times. The chain employs TRBV9 and TRBJ2-3, with D possibly TRBD2 on 5 matching bases. The length of the CDR3 is 16 residues. Germline V gene data show CDR1 as SGDLS and CDR2 as YYNGEE. V was shortened by 3 bases and J by 0 bases, with 14 bases between the two germline ends. Here the CDR3 reads CASSGVDSASTDTQYF. In DNA, the CDR3 is TGTGCCAGCAGCGGAGTGGACTCGGCTAGCACAGATACGCAGTATTTT.

The V gene is TRBV7-9, the J gene TRBJ2-7; D is perhaps TRBD1 (6 bases). The CDR3 is 13 residues long. Germline-derived CDR1 and CDR2 are SEHNR and FQNEAQ (reference sequence). V shed 1 base and J shed 6 bases, with 10 bases lying between them. CDR3 sequence (DNA): TGTGCCAGCAGCTTAGTTGTGGGGGCCGAGCAGTACTTC. Translated, it gives CASSLVVGAEQYF.

The chain couples TRBV9 to TRBJ2-2; D may be TRBD1 (6 bases). The CDR3 is 17 residues long. V was clipped by 3 bases and J by 4 bases, with 19 bases between them. Germline CDR1 reads SGDLS; CDR2 reads YYNGEE. CDR3 nucleotide sequence: TGTGCCAGCAGCGCGCCGGGACAAGGTATCGCCACCGGGGAGCTGTTTTTT. Its protein product is CASSAPGQGIATGELFF.

This clone was picked up a small number of times. The chain combines TRBV4-2 with TRBJ2-7, with 7 bases matching TRBD1. V shed 0 bases, J shed 2 bases, and the junction held 7 bases outside the gene matches. The CDR3 covers 16 residues. Germline V gene data show CDR1 as LGHNA and CDR2 as YNFKEQ. The CDR3 DNA reads as TGTGCCAGCAGCCAAGATGCGGGCCAGGGGGCCTACGAGCAGTACTTC. Protein sequence: CASSQDAGQGAYEQYF.

The V gene is TRBV6-5, the J gene TRBJ1-1; D not resolved. Germline V gives CDR1 MNHEY, CDR2 SVGAGI. The V gene lost 5 bases and the J gene lost 2 bases, with 9 bases spanning the gap. The CDR3 contains 13 residues. CDR3 amino acids: CASSTRGNTEAFF. CDR3 in DNA: TGTGCCAGCAGTACGCGCGGAAACACTGAAGCTTTCTTT.

CDR3 sequence: CASSVAGERIYEQYF. The CDR3 DNA reads TGTGCCAGCAGCGTAGCGGGGGAGCGCATCTACGAGCAGTACTTC. The V gene is TRBV9, the J gene TRBJ2-7, with D perhaps matching TRBD2 (6 bases). Germline V lookup: CDR1 SGDLS, CDR2 YYNGEE. CDR3 length equals 15 residues. Trimming took 0 bases from V and 3 from J, leaving 13 bases between them.

This chain joins TRBV5-1 and TRBJ2-7; the D gene is possibly TRBD1 (6 bases). There are 14 residues in the CDR3. V was trimmed by 4 bases and J by 4 bases, leaving 15 bases between them. CDR1 and CDR2 (germline): SGHRS, YFSETQ. CDR3 nucleotides: TGCGCCAGCAGCCCGAGTTCAGGGGCGTACGAGCAGTACGTC. It specifies CASSPSSGAYEQYV.

The chain recombines TRBV7-9 with TRBJ1-2; possibly TRBD1 for D (5 bases). The CDR3 contains 12 residues. V was trimmed by 6 bases and J by 3 bases, leaving 8 bases between them. Germline values: CDR1 SEHNR, CDR2 FQNEAQ (reference sequence). Here the CDR3 reads CASSDSYYGYTF. The CDR3 DNA sequence: TGTGCCAGCAGTGACAGTTACTATGGCTACACCTTC.

The V and J genes are TRBV19 and TRBJ1-2; tentative D call: TRBD1 (5 bases). Looked up from germline, CDR1 is LNHDA and CDR2 is SQIVND (reference sequence). V was cut by 3 bases and J by 3 bases, with 8 bases left in between. The CDR3 totals 13 residues. CDR3 residues: CASSIWGDYGYTF. The DNA of the CDR3 is TGTGCCAGTAGTATTTGGGGGGACTATGGCTACACCTTC.

This chain links TRBV2 with TRBJ2-1; 11 bases align to TRBD2. The CDR3 runs to 14 residues. Germline V gene lookup returns CDR1 SNHLY and CDR2 FYNNEI. With V trimmed by 6 bases and J by 3 bases, 1 base remained unmatched. CDR3 coding DNA: TGTGCCAGCAGCGGGACTAGCGGCTACAATGAGCAGTTCTTC. Translation gives CASSGTSGYNEQFF.

The chain links TRBV19 to TRBJ2-2; D gene ambiguous. V shed 7 bases and J shed 5 bases, with 14 bases lying between them. Germline CDR1 reads LNHDA; CDR2 reads SQIVND (reference sequence). CDR3 size: 14 residues. The CDR3 sequence: CASISRLETGELFF. CDR3 nucleotide sequence: TGTGCCAGTATAAGCCGTCTCGAAACCGGGGAGCTGTTTTTT.

This chain links TRBV4-2 with TRBJ1-2, with 8 bases matching TRBD1. The length of the CDR3 is 15 residues. V trimming: 0 bases; J trimming: 7 bases; junction bases outside the gene matches: 7. The germline CDR1 and CDR2 sequences are LGHNA and YNFKEQ. The CDR3 DNA reads TGTGCCAGCAGCCAAGATCGCAGGGGGCAGGGTGGCTACACCTTC. It encodes CASSQDRRGQGGYTF.

V usage is TRBV2 and J usage is TRBJ2-3; 13 bases line up with TRBD2. Germline CDR1 and CDR2: SNHLY and FYNNEI. With V trimmed by 6 bases and J by 5 bases, 5 bases remained unmatched. This CDR3 spans 15 amino acids. The CDR3 DNA reads TGTGCCAGCAGAAGGACTAGCGGGAGAAAAGATACGCAGTATTTT. Residues: CASRRTSGRKDTQYF.

The chain combines TRBV12-2 with TRBJ1-2; no DNA check was done on the table's D call, TRBD1. TRBV12-2 is a known pseudogene. This CDR3 is 15 amino acids long. The CDR3 sequence is CASRLRDRENYGYTF. The CDR3 bases are TGTGCAAGTCGCTTGAGAGACAGGGAGAACTATGGCTACACCTTC.

This clone showed up just once. A read error is likely, as this CDR3 ends without the conserved phenylalanine or tryptophan. The V call is TRBV19, the J call TRBJ2-7; D not certain. Germline lookup yields CDR1 LNHDA and CDR2 SQIVND (reference sequence). This CDR3 contains 13 residues. The V gene lost 3 bases and the J gene lost 3 bases, with 9 bases spanning the gap. CDR3 sequence (DNA): TGTGCCAGTAGTATCGGTGTGGACTACGAGCAGTACATC. It encodes CASSIGVDYEQYI.